Listed here are 29 T cell receptor beta chains from one sample, sequenced in a study of blood T cell repertoires in COVID-19. Some clones are missing from TCRdb's copy, which holds only in-frame ones; the method was immunoSEQ multiplex PCR. The sample carries about 470,000 clones, roughly 87% recorded once. Source material: PBMCs or T cells enriched from blood (not recorded which). These receptors were collected from a woman between 18 and 30 years old who had recovered from COVID-19.

The chain carries TRBV3-1 (or the pseudogene TRBV3-2) and TRBJ2-3, with D perhaps TRBD2 (5 bases). Trimming shortened V by 1 base and J by 0 bases, and 14 bases separated the two germline ends. The CDR3 runs to 17 residues. The germline V gene has CDR1 LGHDT and CDR2 YNNKEL (reference sequence). The CDR3 nucleotides read TGTGCCAGCAGCCAAGTGACGGGGTTCCTTAGCACAGATACGCAGTATTTT. It is translated as CASSQVTGFLSTDTQYF.

This clone is a singleton in its sample. The chain has TRBV30 and TRBJ1-2; 7 bases agree with TRBD1. There are 13 residues in the CDR3. V shed 7 bases, J shed 8 bases, and the junction held 13 bases outside the gene matches. Looked up from germline, CDR1 is GTSNPN and CDR2 is SVGIG (reference sequence). The CDR3 protein is CASRFNRGGGYTF. The CDR3 DNA sequence: TGTGCCTCTAGGTTTAACAGGGGTGGCGGCTACACCTTC.

The chain carries TRBV30 and TRBJ1-5; maybe TRBD1 (5 bases). In germline, CDR1 is GTSNPN, CDR2 SVGIG (reference sequence). CDR3 length equals 14 residues. V lost 0 bases and J lost 9, with 15 bases in between. The CDR3 loop reads CAWSVQDPAGPQHF. For the CDR3, the DNA is TGTGCCTGGAGTGTACAGGACCCCGCTGGGCCCCAGCATTTT.

The gene calls are TRBV6-5 and TRBJ2-7, with D possibly matching TRBD1 (5 bases). Trimming took off 6 bases at V and 0 bases at J, with 12 bases between the two ends. The CDR3 contains 14 residues. The germline V gene has CDR1 MNHEY and CDR2 SVGAGI. The CDR3 DNA sequence: TGTGCCAGCAGACCCAGACAGAGCTCCTACGAGCAGTACTTC. Protein product: CASRPRQSSYEQYF.

This clone was detected only once. The rearrangement uses TRBV7-8 and TRBJ2-1, with 9 bases that match TRBD1. Trimming cost V 5 bases and J 0 bases; bases outside gene matches: 2. The germline V gene encodes CDR1 SGHVS and CDR2 FQNEAQ. There are 15 residues in the CDR3. CDR3 in DNA: TGTGCCAGCAGCCGGACAGGGGACTCCTACAATGAGCAGTTCTTC. Its protein is CASSRTGDSYNEQFF.

The V gene is TRBV27, the J gene TRBJ2-7; TRBD1 agrees at 7 bases. The CDR3 covers 14 residues. J lost 5 bases, V lost 2 bases, and 6 bases had no gene match. Germline CDR1 MNHEY, CDR2 SMNVEV (reference sequence). CDR3 sequence (DNA): TGTGCCAGCAGTTTAGCCAGGGGGATCGACGAGCAGTACTTC. This codes for CASSLARGIDEQYF.

The chain joins TRBV30 to TRBJ2-7, with 9 bases that match TRBD1. This CDR3 region has 14 residues. CDR1 is GTSNPN and CDR2 is SVGIG in the germline V gene (reference sequence). Trimming took 2 bases from V and 2 from J; bases not matched to a gene: 4. In DNA form, the CDR3 reads TGTGCCTGGAGTCCGGGACAGGGCACCTACGAGCAGTACTTC. Translation: CAWSPGQGTYEQYF.

This chain connects TRBV24-1 to TRBJ1-1, with a weak D call TRBD1 (6 bases). The V gene's germline CDR1 is KGHDR and CDR2 SFDVKD. The CDR3 contains 14 residues. Trimming removed 2 bases at V and 4 bases at J, with 10 bases between. CDR3 protein: CATSDSTGSTEAFF. The CDR3 DNA is TGTGCCACCAGTGATTCCACAGGGAGCACTGAAGCTTTCTTT.

The chain carries TRBV21-1 and TRBJ1-2; no check of the table's D call, TRBD1, against the DNA was made. TRBV21-1 is a known pseudogene. This CDR3 comprises 15 residues. CDR3 in amino acids: CASSKVRGQGYGYTF. The CDR3 DNA reads TGTGCCAGCAGCAAAGTTCGGGGACAGGGCTATGGCTACACCTTC.

The chain combines TRBV12-3 or TRBV12-4 with TRBJ1-3; D is uncertain. This CDR3 has 11 residues. The V gene lost 3 bases and the J gene lost 9 bases, with 6 bases spanning the gap. CDR3 region: CASSFAGTIYF. CDR3 nucleotide sequence: TGTGCCAGCAGTTTCGCAGGCACCATATATTTT.

The count of this clone is one. V is TRBV4-1 and J is TRBJ1-1; tentatively, D is TRBD1 (5 bases). Germline V gene sequence: CDR1 MGHRA, CDR2 YSYEKL. This CDR3 is built from 14 residues. Trimming shortened V by 3 bases and J by 7 bases, and 15 bases separated the two germline ends. The CDR3 nucleotides read TGCGCCAGCAGCCAGGTAGCCCCCGGGGGTGAAGCTTTCTTT. It translates to CASSQVAPGGEAFF.

The chain uses TRBV27 and TRBJ2-7; 14 nucleotides line up with TRBD2. After removal of 6 bases from V and 5 bases from J, the junction contained 6 bases not matched to a gene. From germline, CDR1 is MNHEY and CDR2 SMNVEV (reference sequence). This CDR3 is 15 amino acids long. Here the CDR3 DNA reads TGTGCCAGCAGACCCGGGACTAGCGGGGGCCACGAGCAGTACTTC. Its protein product is CASRPGTSGGHEQYF.

The chain links TRBV11-3 to TRBJ1-5; 8 bases align to TRBD1. CDR1 is SGHNT, CDR2 YENEEA, per germline. The CDR3 contains 20 residues. The V gene end was trimmed by 2 bases and the J gene end by 4 bases; junction bases not matched to a gene: 19. CDR3 in amino acids: CASSLWAPPDRGQVNQPQHF. The DNA for the CDR3 is TGTGCCAGCAGCTTATGGGCACCCCCAGACAGGGGTCAGGTTAATCAGCCCCAGCATTTT.

This clone was seen once. The chain recombines TRBV9 with TRBJ1-2, with a weak D call TRBD1 (5 bases). CDR3 length: 16 residues. The V end was cut by 0 bases, the J end by 4 bases, with 16 bases between. Germline V gene data show CDR1 as SGDLS and CDR2 as YYNGEE. DNA for the CDR3: TGTGCCAGCAGCGTAGAGGTAGGGGCCCTCAGCTATGGCTACACCTTC. It is translated as CASSVEVGALSYGYTF.

The rearrangement uses TRBV7-9 and TRBJ1-6; TRBD1 matches 8 bases. The CDR3 spans 17 residues. Looked up from germline, CDR1 is SEHNR and CDR2 is FQNEAQ (reference sequence). V shed 3 bases and J 6 bases; nucleotides not matched to a gene: 10. The CDR3 DNA reads TGTGCCAGCAGCTTCGACAGGGGATTAGGTTCTAATTCACCCCTCCACTTT. Encoded protein: CASSFDRGLGSNSPLHF.

This sequence joins TRBV5-5 and TRBJ2-2; 10 nucleotides align to TRBD2. Germline assignment: CDR1 SGHKS and CDR2 YYEKEE (reference sequence). The CDR3 has 16 residues. The junction had 4 bases not matched to a gene; V was cut back by 4 bases and J by 1 base. Here the CDR3 DNA reads TGTGCCAGCAGCCAATCTAGCGGGGGGAACACCGGGGAGCTGTTTTTT. It yields the protein CASSQSSGGNTGELFF.

This clone was seen more than once but under ten times. The genes are TRBV7-2 and TRBJ1-5; no firm D call. Germline V gives CDR1 SGHTA, CDR2 FQGNSA. Trimming cost V 1 base and J 1 base, with 11 bases left between them. The CDR3 covers 16 residues. The CDR3 reads CASSLGGGRSNQPQHF. The CDR3 DNA reads TGTGCCAGCAGCTTAGGGGGAGGAAGGAGCAATCAGCCCCAGCATTTT.

The chain is built from TRBV3-1 (or the pseudogene TRBV3-2) and TRBJ2-7, with 7 bases aligning to TRBD1. Looked up from germline, CDR1 is LGHDT and CDR2 is YNNKEL (reference sequence). CDR3 length: 14 residues. V was clipped by 4 bases and J by 3 bases; unmatched bases: 6. The CDR3 here is CASSLGTDLYEQYF. The CDR3 region has the DNA TGTGCCAGCAGCCTCGGGACAGACCTCTACGAGCAGTACTTC.

V gene TRBV5-6 combines with J gene TRBJ1-1; 8 bases are shared with TRBD1. The CDR3 is 15 residues long. Germline CDR1 is SGHDT and CDR2 is YYEEEE. The V and J ends lost 5 bases and 0 bases, in that order; junction bases with no gene match: 6. The CDR3 protein is CASSTQGVLNTEAFF. CDR3 in DNA: TGTGCCAGCAGTACACAGGGGGTCCTGAACACTGAAGCTTTCTTT.

The V gene is TRBV28, the J gene TRBJ2-3, with no clear D. The ends were cut back, 2 bases at V and 2 bases at J, with 8 bases in the middle. Germline CDR1 reads MDHEN; CDR2 reads SYDVKM. CDR3 size: 14 residues. This CDR3 reads CASSLGVSTDTQYF. CDR3 nucleotides: TGTGCCAGCAGTTTAGGAGTATCCACAGATACGCAGTATTTT.

The rearrangement joins TRBV19 to TRBJ1-3; tentatively, D is TRBD1 (5 bases). V lost 3 bases and J 4 bases, leaving 13 bases between the germline ends. Germline CDR1 reads LNHDA; CDR2 reads SQIVND (reference sequence). The CDR3 runs 15 residues. The CDR3 is CASSITRVGGNTIYF. CDR3 coding DNA: TGTGCCAGTAGTATCACCAGGGTGGGAGGAAACACCATATATTTT.

The gene calls are TRBV28 and TRBJ2-5; 11 bases are shared with TRBD2. The CDR3 length is 16 residues. Germline V gene data show CDR1 as MDHEN and CDR2 as SYDVKM. V was clipped by 6 bases and J by 4 bases; unmatched bases: 10. The CDR3 DNA follows: TGTGCCAGCAGATCCCTCCTAGCGGGGGGAGGAGAGACCCAGTACTTC. As protein: CASRSLLAGGGETQYF.

V is TRBV13 and J is TRBJ1-2; TRBD1 agrees at 7 bases. V shed 7 bases and J 4 bases; nucleotides not matched to a gene: 9. The CDR3 consists of 14 residues. The V gene's germline CDR1 is PRHDT and CDR2 FYEKMQ (reference sequence). As DNA, the CDR3 is TGTGCCAGCAAATTCTCAGGGGGTTCCTATGGCTACACCTTC. Protein sequence: CASKFSGGSYGYTF.

The chain uses TRBV7-3 and TRBJ2-1, with 8 bases aligning to TRBD2. With 3 bases clipped from V and 2 bases from J, the junction kept 3 bases outside the gene matches. The CDR3 consists of 15 residues. The V gene's germline CDR1 is SGHTA and CDR2 FQGTGA. The CDR3 nucleotides are TGTGCCAGCAGCTTGAGAGCGGGGGCCTACAATGAGCAGTTCTTC. It is translated as CASSLRAGAYNEQFF.

As concerns this clone: At one of its ends the junction is not consistent with the germline gene, which may arise from a read error. V gene TRBV6-5 combines with J gene TRBJ1-1; the D is unclear. Germline V gene sequence: CDR1 MNHEY, CDR2 SVGAGI. The CDR3 has 11 residues. CDR3 loop: CASTSGFGAFF. DNA for the CDR3: TGTGCTAGCACATCAGGCTTTGGGGCTTTCTTT.

The V gene is TRBV28, the J gene TRBJ2-1; 7 bases map to TRBD2. The germline CDR1 and CDR2 sequences are MDHEN and SYDVKM. Unmatched junction bases numbered 14, after V lost 8 bases and J lost 10 bases. The CDR3 extends over 14 amino acids. The DNA for the CDR3 is TGTGCCAGCCGATCCCCAGCGGGGACCGAAGAGCAGTTCTTC. Residues: CASRSPAGTEEQFF.

The CDR3 DNA follows: TGCGCCAGCAGCTCTGACAGCGATTCACCCCTCCACTTT. Translated, it gives CASSSDSDSPLHF. This rearrangement joins TRBV5-1 to TRBJ1-6, with D perhaps TRBD1 (5 bases). The CDR3 contains 13 residues. Germline CDR1 is SGHRS and CDR2 is YFSETQ. V shed 3 bases and J shed 8 bases, with 9 bases lying between them.

This clone was seen at least ten times. The chain carries TRBV5-1 and TRBJ1-5; D gene uncertain. Germline CDR1 SGHRS, CDR2 YFSETQ. V lost 2 bases to trimming and J lost 2 bases, with 11 bases between them. This CDR3 comprises 15 residues. The DNA for the CDR3 is TGCGCCAGCAGCTTAAGTGACACCGGCAATCAGCCCCAGCATTTT. This encodes CASSLSDTGNQPQHF. The whole variable domain, filled in from reference TRBV5-1 and TRBJ1-5, reads KAGVTQTPRYLIKTRGQQVTLSCSPISGHRSVSWYQQTPGQGLQFLFEYFSETQRNKGNFPGRFSGRQFSNSRSEMNVSTLELGDSALYLCASSLSDTGNQPQHFGDGTRLSIL.

The rearrangement joins TRBV7-2 to TRBJ1-2, with D uncertain. The V end was cut by 4 bases, the J end by 5 bases, with 26 bases between. CDR3 length: 18 residues. The germline gives CDR1 SGHTA, CDR2 FQGNSA. CDR3 DNA: TGTGCCAGCAGCTCGGCCCGTAGAGACCAAAACACGCGGTATGGCTACACCTTC. Residues: CASSSARRDQNTRYGYTF.